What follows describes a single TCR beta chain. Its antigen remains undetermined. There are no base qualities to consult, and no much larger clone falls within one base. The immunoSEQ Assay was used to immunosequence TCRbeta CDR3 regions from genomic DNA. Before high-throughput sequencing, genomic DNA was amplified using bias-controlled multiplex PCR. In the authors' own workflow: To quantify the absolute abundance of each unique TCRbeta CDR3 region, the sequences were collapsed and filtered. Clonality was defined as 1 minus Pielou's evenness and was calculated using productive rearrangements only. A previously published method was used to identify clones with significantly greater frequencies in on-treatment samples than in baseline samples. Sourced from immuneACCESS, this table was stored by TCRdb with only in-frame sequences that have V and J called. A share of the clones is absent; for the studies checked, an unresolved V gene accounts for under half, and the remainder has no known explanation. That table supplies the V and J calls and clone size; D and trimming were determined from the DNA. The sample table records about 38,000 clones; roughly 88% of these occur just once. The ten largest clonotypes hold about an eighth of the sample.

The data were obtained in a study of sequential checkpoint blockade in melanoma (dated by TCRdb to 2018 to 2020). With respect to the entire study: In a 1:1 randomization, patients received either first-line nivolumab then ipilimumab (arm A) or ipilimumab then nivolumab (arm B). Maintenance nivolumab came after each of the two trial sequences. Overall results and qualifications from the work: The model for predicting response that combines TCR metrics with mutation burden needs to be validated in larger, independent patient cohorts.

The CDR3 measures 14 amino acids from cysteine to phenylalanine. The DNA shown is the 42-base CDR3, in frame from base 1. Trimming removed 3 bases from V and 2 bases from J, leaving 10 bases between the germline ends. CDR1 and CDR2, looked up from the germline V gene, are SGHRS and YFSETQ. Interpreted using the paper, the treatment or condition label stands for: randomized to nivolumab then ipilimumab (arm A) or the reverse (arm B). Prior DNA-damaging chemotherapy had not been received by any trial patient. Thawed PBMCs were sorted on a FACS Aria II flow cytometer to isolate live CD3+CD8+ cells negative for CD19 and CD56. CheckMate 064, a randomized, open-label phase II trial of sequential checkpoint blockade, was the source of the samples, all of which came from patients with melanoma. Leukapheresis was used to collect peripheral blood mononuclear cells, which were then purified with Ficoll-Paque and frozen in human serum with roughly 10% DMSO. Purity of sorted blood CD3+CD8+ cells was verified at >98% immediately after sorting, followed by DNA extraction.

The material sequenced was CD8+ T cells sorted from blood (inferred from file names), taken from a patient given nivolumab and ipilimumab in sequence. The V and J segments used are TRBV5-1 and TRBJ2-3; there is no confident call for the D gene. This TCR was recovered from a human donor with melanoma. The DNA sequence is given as TGCGCCAGCAGCTCTAGTTTCCCCACAGATACGCAGTATTTT. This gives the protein CASSSSFPTDTQYF.